One and the same sample provided the 22 T cell receptor beta chains below, sequenced in a study of cytomegalovirus exposure and HLA in healthy donors. PCR employed 60 Vbeta and 13 Jbeta primers. Using immunoSEQ multiplex PCR, the repertoire was profiled, and TCRdb retains in-frame clones only, with some absent. This table has approximately 120,000 clones, around four fifths appearing once. The specimen sequenced was PBMCs. These receptors were taken from a woman aged 45-60 years in good health and CMV-seropositive.

The chain combines TRBV4-2 with TRBJ1-2; 10 nucleotides agree with TRBD1. J was trimmed by 4 bases and V by 0 bases; bases with no gene match: 5. This CDR3 comprises 16 residues. Germline CDR1 reads LGHNA; CDR2 reads YNFKEQ. Here the CDR3 DNA reads TGTGCCAGCAGCCAAGACGGGGGACAGGGGACCTATGGCTACACCTTC. As protein: CASSQDGGQGTYGYTF.

The chain combines TRBV7-2 with TRBJ2-3; TRBD2 might be the D (6 bases). This CDR3 comprises 14 residues. V was pared by 5 bases and J by 4 bases, with 13 bases between. Looked up from germline, CDR1 is SGHTA and CDR2 is FQGNSA. CDR3 coding DNA: TGTGCCAGCAGCCCGGGTAGGAGGGCAGATACGCAGTATTTT. This sequence encodes CASSPGRRADTQYF.

The V call is TRBV4-2, the J call TRBJ2-1; D perhaps matches TRBD2 (7 bases). Germline assignment: CDR1 LGHNA and CDR2 YNFKEQ. V lost 5 bases to trimming and J lost 7 bases, with 18 bases between them. The CDR3 extends over 15 amino acids. CDR3 amino acids: CASSRLAGAGNEQFF. CDR3 nucleotides: TGTGCCAGCAGCAGGCTTGCGGGGGCGGGGAATGAGCAGTTCTTC.

The chain joins TRBV5-4 to TRBJ1-1; 11 bases align to TRBD1. The V gene's germline CDR1 is SGHNT and CDR2 YYREEE (reference sequence). The CDR3 loop spans 16 amino acids. The J segment lost 4 bases and the V segment lost 0 bases, leaving 5 bases of the junction unmatched. CDR3 DNA sequence: TGTGCCAGCAGCTTGGGGACAGGGGGCATCGGCACTGAAGCTTTCTTT. It translates to CASSLGTGGIGTEAFF.

Remarks on this clone: The same CDR3 arises from other DNA sequences in this sample as well. The V and J genes are TRBV7-9 and TRBJ2-3; possibly TRBD2 for D (5 bases). The V and J ends lost 3 bases and 5 bases respectively, with 6 bases between them. This CDR3 has 12 residues. Germline CDR1 reads SEHNR; CDR2 reads FQNEAQ (reference sequence). CDR3 loop: CASSFGGDTQYF. Here the CDR3 DNA reads TGTGCCAGCAGCTTTGGAGGAGATACGCAGTATTTT.

V gene TRBV20-1 combines with J gene TRBJ2-7, with D possibly matching TRBD1 (5 bases). The CDR3 length is 11 residues. V gave up 5 bases and J gave up 2 bases, with 7 bases separating them. From germline, CDR1 is DFQATT and CDR2 SNEGSKA (reference sequence). As DNA, the CDR3 is TGCAGTGCTCCACAGGCCTACGAGCAGTACTTC. Its protein product is CSAPQAYEQYF.

Only a few counts were recorded for this clone. This rearrangement joins TRBV6-5 to TRBJ2-7, with a tentative D call TRBD1 (5 bases). Trimming took off 3 bases at V and 7 bases at J, with 10 bases between the two ends. Germline V gene lookup returns CDR1 MNHEY and CDR2 SVGAGI. The CDR3 has 12 amino acids. CDR3: CASSYSGREQYF. DNA for the CDR3: TGTGCCAGCAGTTATTCAGGGCGAGAGCAGTACTTC.

The rearrangement uses TRBV2 and TRBJ2-3; possibly TRBD1 for D (5 bases). The CDR3 consists of 13 residues. Trimming removed 5 bases from V and 1 base from J, with 7 bases in between. The germline CDR1 and CDR2 sequences are SNHLY and FYNNEI. The CDR3 nucleotides are TGTGCCAGCAGTTCGACAGGCACAGATACGCAGTATTTT. This encodes CASSSTGTDTQYF. Looking up the rest from reference TRBV2 and TRBJ2-3 gives the full variable domain: EPEVTQTPSHQVTQMGQEVILRCVPISNHLYFYWYRQILGQKVEFLVSFYNNEISEKSEIFDDQFSVERPDGSNFTLKIRSTKLEDSAMYFCASSSTGTDTQYFGPGTRLTVL.

J is TRBJ2-7 and V is TRBV21-1; the table gives TRBD2 as D, unverified against the DNA. TRBV21-1 represents a pseudogene. This CDR3 has 13 amino acids. The CDR3 sequence: CASRQSKGSEKYF. The CDR3 region has the DNA TGTGCCAGCAGGCAAAGTAAAGGGAGTGAAAAGTACTTC.

The V and J genes are TRBV29-1 and TRBJ1-2; D may be TRBD1 (6 bases). The ends were cut back, 3 bases at V and 5 bases at J, with 7 bases in the middle. This CDR3 region has 11 residues. The V gene's germline CDR1 is SQVTM and CDR2 ANQGSEA. CDR3 loop: CSVDRGYGYTF. CDR3 DNA: TGCAGCGTTGACAGGGGTTATGGCTACACCTTC.

This clone appeared a few times. V usage is TRBV7-3 and J usage is TRBJ2-2, with D perhaps TRBD2 (8 bases). This CDR3 is 16 amino acids long. CDR1 and CDR2 from the germline V gene are SGHTA and FQGTGA. V was trimmed by 4 bases and J by 0 bases, leaving 12 bases between them. The CDR3 region is CASSSGGLANTGELFF. CDR3 DNA sequence: TGTGCCAGCAGCTCAGGGGGACTAGCGAACACCGGGGAGCTGTTTTTT.

V gene TRBV2 combines with J gene TRBJ1-1, with a tentative D call TRBD1 (5 bases). Per the germline V gene, CDR1 is SNHLY and CDR2 is FYNNEI. Trimming stripped 8 bases from V and 0 bases from J, with 13 bases between. The length of the CDR3 is 14 residues. CDR3 DNA sequence: TGTGCCAGCGACCAGGACATGATGAACACTGAAGCTTTCTTT. It specifies CASDQDMMNTEAFF.

J is TRBJ1-2 and V is TRBV19; D possibly corresponds to TRBD1 (6 bases). The CDR3 length is 14 residues. Germline V CDR1 and CDR2: LNHDA, SQIVND (reference sequence). The V and J ends lost 5 bases and 0 bases respectively, with 10 bases between them. CDR3 DNA: TGTGCCAGTAGTCCTCGGACAGCTAACTATGGCTACACCTTC. Encoded protein: CASSPRTANYGYTF.

The chain joins TRBV5-6 to TRBJ1-2, with 8 bases lining up with TRBD1. Trimming cost V 4 bases and J 7 bases; bases outside gene matches: 3. CDR1 and CDR2 (germline): SGHDT, YYEEEE. The CDR3 spans 12 residues. In DNA form, the CDR3 reads TGTGCCAGCAGCACGGACAGGGCTGGCTACACCTTC. This sequence encodes CASSTDRAGYTF. Variable domain in full (rest from reference TRBV5-6 and TRBJ1-2): DAGVTQSPTHLIKTRGQQVTLRCSPKSGHDTVSWYQQALGQGPQFIFQYYEEEERQRGNFPDRFSGHQFPNYSSELNVNALLLGDSALYLCASSTDRAGYTFGSGTRLTVV.

The chain joins TRBV5-1 to TRBJ2-1; TRBD2 agrees at 9 bases. The J segment lost 6 bases and the V segment lost 2 bases, leaving 6 bases of the junction unmatched. CDR3 size: 15 residues. From germline, CDR1 is SGHRS and CDR2 YFSETQ. The chain's CDR3 is CASSLRTSATNEQFF. For the CDR3, the DNA is TGCGCCAGCAGCTTACGGACTAGCGCTACCAATGAGCAGTTCTTC.

The chain employs TRBV15 and TRBJ1-3, with unresolved D. CDR1 and CDR2 (germline): LNHNV, YYDKDF (reference sequence). The CDR3 contains 13 residues. Trimming took 3 bases from V and 4 from J, leaving 7 bases between them. The CDR3 region is CATSSAVGNTIYF. The CDR3 DNA sequence: TGTGCCACCAGCAGTGCGGTGGGAAACACCATATATTTT.

The chain employs TRBV4-3 and TRBJ2-1; 12 bases line up with TRBD2. Germline V CDR1 and CDR2: LGHNA, YSLEER. The CDR3 is made up of 19 amino acids. Losses at the gene ends were 1 base for V and 3 bases for J; bases not matched to a gene: 10. CDR3 region: CASSQGRTSGTSNYNEQFF. In DNA form, the CDR3 reads TGCGCCAGCAGCCAAGGACGGACTAGCGGGACATCCAACTACAATGAGCAGTTCTTC.

V is TRBV6-5 and J is TRBJ2-3; D gene uncertain. Germline V gene data show CDR1 as MNHEY and CDR2 as SVGAGI. V was shortened by 7 bases and J by 0 bases, with 14 bases between the two germline ends. The CDR3 length is 15 residues. The CDR3, as DNA: TGTGCCAGCACCAACAGATTCCCTAGCACAGATACGCAGTATTTT. This codes for CASTNRFPSTDTQYF.

For this clone: Other DNA sequences in this sample translate to the same CDR3. This rearrangement joins TRBV19 to TRBJ2-1; possibly TRBD2 for D (6 bases). The V end lost 5 bases, the J end lost 0 bases, and 11 bases lay between the germline ends. Germline CDR1 and CDR2: LNHDA and SQIVND (reference sequence). CDR3 length equals 15 residues. The CDR3 sequence is CASSLSGFSYNEQFF. CDR3 nucleotides: TGTGCCAGTAGTTTGAGCGGGTTCTCCTACAATGAGCAGTTCTTC. The full variable domain, with the rest looked up from reference TRBV19 and TRBJ2-1, is DGGITQSPKYLFRKEGQNVTLSCEQNLNHDAMYWYRQDPGQGLRLIYYSQIVNDFQKGDIAEGYSVSREKKESFPLTVTSAQKNPTAFYLCASSLSGFSYNEQFFGPGTRLTVL.

This chain uses TRBV27 with TRBJ2-7; D is unclear. V gave up 2 bases and J gave up 1 base, with 15 bases separating them. The CDR3 contains 16 residues. Germline V gives CDR1 MNHEY, CDR2 SMNVEV (reference sequence). CDR3 region: CASSLGSASESYEQYF. CDR3 DNA: TGTGCCAGCAGTTTAGGGTCAGCTAGTGAATCCTACGAGCAGTACTTC.

The V gene is TRBV7-8, the J gene TRBJ2-3, with D possibly being TRBD2 (5 bases). CDR3 length: 14 amino acids. V lost 5 bases to trimming and J lost 0 bases, with 9 bases between them. The germline CDR1 and CDR2 sequences are SGHVS and FQNEAQ. The CDR3 reads CASSAGRSTDTQYF. The CDR3 nucleotides read TGTGCCAGCAGCGCGGGTCGTAGCACAGATACGCAGTATTTT.

The chain couples TRBV6-5 to TRBJ2-3; D not certain. Germline V CDR1 and CDR2: MNHEY, SVGAGI. The CDR3 has 13 amino acids. Trimming took off 0 bases at V and 4 bases at J, with 5 bases between the two ends. The CDR3 spells CASSYSRSDTQYF. CDR3 coding DNA: TGTGCCAGCAGTTACTCGAGGTCAGATACGCAGTATTTT.